Each of the 25 T cell receptor beta chains below was sequenced from the same sample in a study of shared clonotypes between healthy human individuals. Libraries were prepared by immunoSEQ multiplex PCR; TCRdb keeps only in-frame clonotypes and omits some of them. Of some 1.1 million clones listed, 60% to 80% are singletons. The specimen was memory CD4+ T cells from PBMCs. Subset noted: CD45RA-negative fraction. Every receptor here comes from a man aged 18 to 29 in good health. Some clones in this sample may be carry-over from other donors' samples.

As concerns this clone: Distinct nucleotide sequences in the sample also encode this CDR3. The genes are TRBV11-2 and TRBJ2-5; tentative D call: TRBD2 (6 bases). Trimming pared 5 bases from V and 4 bases from J, leaving 8 bases between. From germline, CDR1 is SGHAT and CDR2 FQNNGV. The CDR3 is 12 amino acids. CDR3 residues: CASSAGGETQYF. The CDR3, as DNA: TGTGCCAGCAGCGCCGGGGGAGAGACCCAGTACTTC.

The chain combines TRBV29-1 with TRBJ2-5, with 8 bases lining up with TRBD1. The J segment lost 4 bases and the V segment lost 3 bases, leaving 13 bases of the junction unmatched. There are 16 residues in the CDR3. Germline V CDR1 and CDR2: SQVTM, ANQGSEA. The DNA of the CDR3 is TGCAGCGTTGACCTGAGTGGCAGGGGGCGCAGAGAGACCCAGTACTTC. Residues: CSVDLSGRGRRETQYF.

The chain links TRBV18 to TRBJ1-2; the match to TRBD1 covers 8 bases. The CDR3 is 13 amino acids. With 2 bases clipped from V and 7 bases from J, the junction kept 3 bases outside the gene matches. Per germline, CDR1 KGHSH and CDR2 LQKENI. The CDR3 region has the DNA TGTGCCAGCTCACCAAGGACAGGGCTTGGCTACACCTTC. Amino acids: CASSPRTGLGYTF.

This chain joins TRBV9 and TRBJ1-2; D call uncertain. In germline, CDR1 is SGDLS, CDR2 YYNGEE. The CDR3 extends over 13 amino acids. The germline V and J ends were trimmed by 0 bases and 6 bases, with 9 bases remaining between them. CDR3 amino acids: CASSVDGIDGYTF. CDR3 coding DNA: TGTGCCAGCAGCGTAGACGGGATAGATGGCTACACCTTC.

A word on this clone: An end of the junction does not agree with germline; a read error may underlie this. The same CDR3 is also encoded by other DNA sequences in this sample. The V gene is TRBV2, the J gene TRBJ1-4; D is ambiguous. Germline CDR1 is SNHLY and CDR2 is FYNNEI. This CDR3 is 14 amino acids long. CDR3 sequence: CASSEVTTNEKLFF. As DNA, the CDR3 is TGTGCCAGCAGTGAAGTCACAACCAATGAAAAACTGTTTTTT.

The J gene is TRBJ2-6, the V gene TRBV30; no definite D call. V shed 2 bases and J shed 3 bases, with 5 bases lying between them. The CDR3 sequence is 13 residues long. The germline V gene has CDR1 GTSNPN and CDR2 SVGIG (reference sequence). This CDR3 reads CAWSTGGANVLTF. For the CDR3, the DNA is TGTGCCTGGAGTACGGGTGGGGCCAACGTCCTGACTTTC. Variable domain in full (rest from reference TRBV30 and TRBJ2-6): SQTIHQWPATLVQPVGSPLSLECTVEGTSNPNLYWYRQAAGRGLQLLFYSVGIGQISSEVPQNLSASRPQDRQFILSSKKLLLSDSGFYLCAWSTGGANVLTFGAGSRLTVL.

A remark on this clone: A read error may account for a junction end that differs from germline. The rearrangement links TRBV27 to TRBJ2-3; 8 bases align to TRBD2. The V gene's germline CDR1 is MNHEY and CDR2 SMNVEV (reference sequence). The length of the CDR3 is 14 residues. CDR3 coding DNA: TGTGCCAGCACTTTAGCGGGGAGCACAGATACGCAGTATTTT. Residues: CASTLAGSTDTQYF.

Worth noting for this clone: Other DNA sequences from this sample encode an identical CDR3 as well. The V call is TRBV28, the J call TRBJ1-4; D is unresolved. Looked up from germline, CDR1 is MDHEN and CDR2 is SYDVKM. The CDR3 is 13 amino acids. Trimming left V 3 bases short and J 6 bases short, with 8 bases between. The CDR3 reads CASSLSRDEKLFF. DNA for the CDR3: TGTGCCAGCAGTTTGTCGCGGGATGAAAAACTGTTTTTT.

The chain has TRBV19 and TRBJ2-1; D gene ambiguous. The CDR3 spans 15 residues. Germline assignment: CDR1 LNHDA and CDR2 SQIVND (reference sequence). V shed 2 bases and J shed 1 base, with 9 bases lying between them. CDR3 in DNA: TGTGCCAGTAGTATACGGTCTAAGTCCTACAATGAGCAGTTCTTC. It yields the protein CASSIRSKSYNEQFF.

The J gene is TRBJ2-2, the V gene TRBV7-3, with D perhaps matching TRBD2 (5 bases). The CDR3 runs 15 residues. Trimming removed 4 bases at V and 0 bases at J, with 9 bases between. The germline CDR1 and CDR2 sequences are SGHTA and FQGTGA. As DNA, the CDR3 is TGTGCCAGCAGCTCCGCGGGTGCGAACACCGGGGAGCTGTTTTTT. Translation gives CASSSAGANTGELFF.

This clone was observed a single time. This CDR3 is CASSSRGTVTDTQYF. Written as DNA, the CDR3 is TGTGCCAGCAGCTCTCGTGGGACAGTTACAGATACGCAGTATTTT. V usage is TRBV5-4 and J usage is TRBJ2-3; 7 bases line up with TRBD1. The CDR3 sequence is 15 residues long. Trimming cost V 3 bases and J 3 bases; bases outside gene matches: 7. Germline V gene data show CDR1 as SGHNT and CDR2 as YYREEE (reference sequence).

The chain links TRBV6-5 to TRBJ2-7, with D possibly TRBD2 on 6 matching bases. The CDR3 is 15 amino acids. Trimming took off 4 bases at V and 4 bases at J, with 17 bases between the two ends. Per germline, CDR1 MNHEY and CDR2 SVGAGI. The CDR3 loop is CASSFVGGLGYEQYF. Written as DNA, the CDR3 is TGTGCCAGCAGTTTCGTCGGAGGGTTGGGGTACGAGCAGTACTTC.

This chain uses TRBV7-8 with TRBJ2-3, with 9 nucleotides matching TRBD2. The V gene's germline CDR1 is SGHVS and CDR2 FQNEAQ. The J segment lost 2 bases and the V segment lost 7 bases, leaving 7 bases of the junction unmatched. The CDR3 totals 15 residues. CDR3 sequence: CASISLAGPTDTQYF. The CDR3 nucleotides are TGTGCCAGCATCTCCCTAGCGGGGCCCACAGATACGCAGTATTTT.

This clone has a count of ten or more. Other nucleotide sequences in the sample specify the same CDR3. This sequence joins TRBV28 and TRBJ1-2, with 9 bases identical to TRBD1. The CDR3 consists of 15 residues. V was clipped by 6 bases and J by 1 base; unmatched bases: 6. The V gene's germline CDR1 is MDHEN and CDR2 SYDVKM. The CDR3 sequence: CASRLQGAFNYGYTF. DNA of the CDR3: TGTGCCAGCAGGCTACAGGGGGCCTTTAACTATGGCTACACCTTC.

This clone has more than one count but fewer than ten. The chain combines TRBV21-1 with TRBJ2-7. TRBV21-1 is assigned pseudogene status. The CDR3 contains 9 residues. The CDR3 nucleotides are TGTGCCAGCTCCTGGGAGCAGTACTTC. Translating gives CASSWEQYF.

This sequence joins TRBV7-9 and TRBJ1-5; D gene uncertain. CDR1 is SEHNR, CDR2 FQNEAQ, per germline (reference sequence). Trimming stripped 5 bases from V and 0 bases from J, with 14 bases between. The CDR3 has 16 amino acids. As DNA, the CDR3 is TGTGCCAGCAGCCCCGGGATCCTTAATAGCAATCAGCCCCAGCATTTT. It translates to CASSPGILNSNQPQHF.

The chain joins TRBV28 to TRBJ1-1; a weak D match, TRBD1 (5 bases). Germline CDR1 reads MDHEN; CDR2 reads SYDVKM. This CDR3 contains 13 residues. V lost 7 bases, J lost 4 bases, and 13 bases lay in between. CDR3 region: CASTGDVGTEAFF. For the CDR3, the DNA is TGTGCCAGCACTGGGGACGTCGGCACTGAAGCTTTCTTT.

The chain employs TRBV21-1 and TRBJ2-5. TRBV21-1 is classified as a pseudogene. This CDR3 region has 14 residues. CDR3 nucleotide sequence: TGTGCCAGCAGCAAAATTATGGAAGAAGAGACCCAGTACTTC. This encodes CASSKIMEEETQYF.

The rearrangement uses TRBV4-2 and TRBJ1-2, with 8 bases lining up with TRBD1. With V trimmed by 1 base and J by 4 bases, 5 bases remained unmatched. This CDR3 region has 15 residues. Germline V lookup: CDR1 LGHNA, CDR2 YNFKEQ. As DNA, the CDR3 is TGTGCCAGCAGCCAAGCAACAGGGGGGGGCTATGGCTACACCTTC. Translating gives CASSQATGGGYGYTF.

This chain uses TRBV28 with TRBJ1-3; TRBD1 agrees at 10 bases. After removal of 3 bases from V and 0 bases from J, the junction contained 2 bases not matched to a gene. The CDR3 extends over 16 amino acids. Germline V gene lookup returns CDR1 MDHEN and CDR2 SYDVKM. This CDR3 is CASSFGQGVSGNTIYF. The CDR3 DNA sequence: TGTGCCAGCAGTTTCGGACAGGGGGTCTCTGGAAACACCATATATTTT.

A remark on this clone: The identical CDR3 is also encoded by other nucleotide sequences in the sample. The chain recombines TRBV7-9 with TRBJ1-1; D is unresolved. The CDR3 totals 14 residues. Germline lookup yields CDR1 SEHNR and CDR2 FQNEAQ (reference sequence). Trimming removed 5 bases from V and 2 bases from J, with 12 bases in between. CDR3 nucleotide sequence: TGTGCCAGCAGCCTCGTGGGTCTTAACACTGAAGCTTTCTTT. Its protein product is CASSLVGLNTEAFF.

The chain has TRBV25-1 and TRBJ1-4; D may be TRBD1 (6 bases). Trimming removed 6 bases from V and 8 bases from J, with 16 bases in between. The germline CDR1 and CDR2 sequences are MGHDK and SYGVNS. CDR3 size: 14 residues. The CDR3 here is CASSPRGREEKLFF. As DNA, the CDR3 is TGTGCCAGCAGCCCTAGGGGGAGGGAAGAAAAACTGTTTTTT.

The chain recombines TRBV7-2 with TRBJ1-5; D uncertain. CDR3 length: 14 amino acids. Germline CDR1 and CDR2: SGHTA and FQGNSA. V dropped 3 bases and J dropped 7 bases, with 13 bases sitting between them. CDR3 sequence reads: CASSLNGGPQPQHF. The CDR3, as DNA: TGTGCCAGCAGCTTGAATGGCGGACCCCAGCCCCAGCATTTT.

The chain carries TRBV28 and TRBJ2-3; 12 nucleotides match TRBD2. The CDR3 contains 17 residues. Germline V gene sequence: CDR1 MDHEN, CDR2 SYDVKM. V lost 6 bases and J lost 4; bases outside the gene matches: 11. The CDR3 nucleotides are TGTGCCAGCAGAAGGACTAGCGGGAAGGTAGAGGCAGATACGCAGTATTTT. Its translation: CASRRTSGKVEADTQYF.

This clone was counted only a few times. The genes are TRBV2 and TRBJ1-1; D remains ambiguous. The CDR3 consists of 15 residues. Germline CDR1 reads SNHLY; CDR2 reads FYNNEI. V lost 7 bases, J lost 0 bases, and 15 bases lay in between. The DNA for the CDR3 is TGTGCCAGCACTGACGATTCAAGGGTGAACACTGAAGCTTTCTTT. Protein: CASTDDSRVNTEAFF. The full variable domain, with the rest looked up from reference TRBV2 and TRBJ1-1, is EPEVTQTPSHQVTQMGQEVILRCVPISNHLYFYWYRQILGQKVEFLVSFYNNEISEKSEIFDDQFSVERPDGSNFTLKIRSTKLEDSAMYFCASTDDSRVNTEAFFGQGTRLTVV.